This T cell receptor (beta chain) was sequenced during a study of blood T cells in healthy people across ages. Primers used in a second PCR of roughly 6 to 12 cycles were a sample-barcoded 5' primer and a J-beta primer mix. Every cDNA molecule carried a tag from a template-switch adaptor bearing 12 random nucleotides. Each single sample gave us at least 2.5 million CDR3-containing paired-end reads. TCRdb independently ran MiXCR on the 5' RACE reads; one entry per CDR3 protein. The sample has 660,000 or so distinct CDR3 sequences, roughly 53% seen once. In regard to this clonotype: Its antigen is unidentified.

Total RNA was extracted at no less than 6 micrograms per sample. With V trimmed by 5 bases and J by 5 bases, 5 bases remained unmatched. Germline V gives CDR1 SGHAT, CDR2 FQNNGV. The CDR3 runs 13 residues. Whole-study findings and limits: Long-lived donors carried more naive CD4+ cells and greater diversity than aged donors.

The chain links TRBV11-2 to TRBJ2-5; TRBD1 matches at 7 bases. This receptor was taken from a man in his fifties or sixties in good health. Sequencing was done on a sample of blood. CDR3: CASSRHRGETQYF. Written as DNA, the CDR3 is TGTGCCAGCAGCCGACACAGGGGTGAGACCCAGTACTTC. The full variable domain, in which reference TRBV11-2 and TRBJ2-5 provide the parts outside the CDR3, is EAGVAQSPRYKIIEKRQSVAFWCNPISGHATLYWYQQILGQGPKLLIQFQNNGVVDDSQLPKDRFSAERLKGVDSTLKIQPAKLEDSAVYLCASSRHRGETQYFGPGTRLLVL.